The entry below describes one T cell receptor (beta chain). The antigen it binds to is not known. No qualities accompany the bases; no much larger clone lies one base away. This sample was included in a study of graft-versus-host responses after intestinal transplantation (dated by TCRdb to the early 2020s). About the investigation overall: The transplants that recipients got were multivisceral, liver-intestinal, or isolated intestinal. Every recipient was given anti-thymocyte globulin induction, then maintenance tacrolimus and steroids for roughly 3 years. Graft-versus-host and host-versus-graft alloreactive T cell clones were tracked in the graft, circulation and bone marrow after intestinal transplantation using bulk TCR-beta CDR3 sequencing. To identify alloreactive clones, pre-transplant mixed lymphocyte reaction products were sequenced and compared with unstimulated pre-transplant donor and recipient T cells. The cohort enrolled approximately 24 intestinal transplant recipients including one retransplant, and a few patients lacking pretransplant specimens were excluded. A peak of at least 4% donor T cells among recipient peripheral blood mononuclear cells was the definition used for donor T cell macrochimerism. Rather than going through the commercial service, samples from three later patients were sequenced in-house on an Illumina MiSeq and processed with MiXCR. Overall study outcomes, separate from this receptor: The relatively low number and heterogeneity of intestinal transplant patients limited the conclusions. Peak levels of circulating GvH clones were associated with declines in HvG clones early after transplant. GvH clones were found in recipient bone marrow, and some of the GvH clones appeared earlier in ileal mucosa or blood, which is consistent with an intestinal mucosal origin. Patients with donor T cell macrochimerism had high GvH to HvG T cell clonal ratios in their allografts.

The junction carries 14 bases between V and J, which are trimmed by 5 bases and 3 bases respectively. The cysteine opens and the phenylalanine closes a CDR3 of 14 amino acids. Only the CDR3 part of the read is kept: 42 bases, read in frame from the first base. The germline V gene (reference sequence) sets CDR1 to MNHEY and CDR2 to SMNVEV. To isolate intraepithelial and lamina propria lymphocytes from graft specimens, dithiothreitol, EDTA incubations and collagenase D digestion were used. Bulk TCR-beta sequencing was performed on serial intestinal graft biopsy specimens collected as late as 600 days after transplant. Receptor amplification or capture employed the immunoSEQ multiplex PCR assay. For most patients, high-throughput TCR-beta CDR3 sequencing of genomic DNA was performed by Adaptive Biotechnologies. The published analysis was carried out like this. Adaptive's ImmunoSEQ software supplied the TCR sequencing data for about 18 patients, while MiXCR and VDJtools were used to process a few other patients. CDR3 nucleotide sequences shared between donor and recipient were removed because the origin of such sequences could not be assigned. To be classed as alloreactive, a clone needed at least 2-fold expansion over unstimulated cells and a minimum CFSE-low frequency of 0.002% (template counts) or 0.001% (read counts). Clones were considered mappable if detected in sequenced pre-transplant spleen, lymph node, or MLR CFSE-low populations of the donor or recipient. Cumulative frequency of alloreactive clones was calculated as a percentage of all sequences weighted by copy number. Sourced from immuneACCESS, this table was stored by TCRdb with only in-frame sequences that have V and J called. A share of the clones is absent; for the studies checked, an unresolved V gene accounts for under half, and the remainder has no known explanation. V, J and clone size are those of that table, while D and trimming were read from the DNA. The table for this sample lists about 63,000 clones; about nine tenths of them were counted only once. In total, the top ten clones hold over 1.5% of the sample.

The chain couples TRBV27 to TRBJ2-7; TRBD2 could be the D gene, as 5 bases match. Sample: ileum tissue, taken 350 to 400 days after transplant. The TCR was taken from a human patient who received an intestinal transplant, so some T cells may come from the graft donor. The encoded CDR3 is CASSPSGSLYEQYF. The DNA sequence reads TGTGCCAGCAGTCCGTCGGGATCCCTCTACGAGCAGTACTTC.